This T cell receptor beta chain was sequenced during a study of cytomegalovirus exposure and HLA in healthy donors. The PCR made use of 60 Vbeta and 13 Jbeta primers. The data were produced by immunoSEQ multiplex PCR, yet TCRdb's version contains in-frame clones alone and is incomplete. The data hold around 72,000 clones, with 50% to 80% observed a single time. The CDR3 has 13 amino acids. Trimming removed 4 bases at V and 3 bases at J, with 10 bases between. Germline V gene sequence: CDR1 MNHNS, CDR2 SASEGT. Study-level findings and limits: What a later analysis showed was that several of the most significant clusters appeared linked to common viral pathogens.

About this clone: Its specificity is not known.

V and J are TRBV6-1 and TRBJ2-7, with no clear D. This receptor was taken from a man aged 35-49 years in good health and CMV-seropositive. The specimen was PBMCs. CDR3 DNA: TGTGCCAGCAGTGGGTCCTTACTCTACGAGCAGTACTTC. Its protein is CASSGSLLYEQYF.